This entry concerns a single T cell receptor beta chain. Its antigen is unknown. The donors were part of the approximately 120-subject validation cohort, which stood apart from the roughly 700-subject first cohort. Germline CDR1 is SGHTA and CDR2 is FQGNSA. The CDR3 covers 15 residues. The junction had 4 bases not matched to a gene; V was cut back by 0 bases and J by 2 bases. The sample belongs to a study of cytomegalovirus exposure and HLA in healthy donors. Study information: The roughly 120 validation repertoires were reported in a later analysis to have been generated on the same platform as the roughly 720 first-cohort repertoires.

General study results and limits: In vitro experiments confirmed that a few CMV-associated chains were specific for CMV antigens.

The data were produced by immunoSEQ multiplex PCR, yet TCRdb's version contains in-frame clones alone and is incomplete. Of fewer than 90,000 clones listed, approximately 95% are singletons. The chain carries TRBV7-2 and TRBJ2-7, with 7 bases that match TRBD1. The specimen was PBMCs. The receptor's source is a woman aged 18-29 years in good health and CMV-seropositive. This CDR3 reads CASSLAQGRTYEQYF. The DNA for the CDR3 is TGTGCCAGCAGCTTAGCACAGGGGAGAACCTACGAGCAGTACTTC. The full variable domain, in which reference TRBV7-2 and TRBJ2-7 provide the parts outside the CDR3, is GAGVSQSPSNKVTEKGKDVELRCDPISGHTALYWYRQSLGQGLEFLIYFQGNSAPDKSGLPSDRFSAERTGGSVSTLTIQRTQQEDSAVYLCASSLAQGRTYEQYFGPGTRLTVT.